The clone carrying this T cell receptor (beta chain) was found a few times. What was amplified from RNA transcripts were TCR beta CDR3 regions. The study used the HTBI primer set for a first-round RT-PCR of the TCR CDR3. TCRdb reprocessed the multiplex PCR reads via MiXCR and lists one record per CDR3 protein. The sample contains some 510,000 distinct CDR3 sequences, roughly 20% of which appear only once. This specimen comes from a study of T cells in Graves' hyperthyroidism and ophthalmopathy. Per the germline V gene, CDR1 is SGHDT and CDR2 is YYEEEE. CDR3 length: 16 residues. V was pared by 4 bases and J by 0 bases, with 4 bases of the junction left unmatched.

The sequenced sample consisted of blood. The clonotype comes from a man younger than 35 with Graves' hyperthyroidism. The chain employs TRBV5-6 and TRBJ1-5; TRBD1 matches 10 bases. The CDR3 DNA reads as TGTGCCAGCAGCCTGGACAGGGGGGCTAGCAATCAGCCCCAGCATTTT. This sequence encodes CASSLDRGASNQPQHF.